One TCR beta chain is described in this entry. This PCR relied on a set of 60 Vbeta primers and 13 Jbeta primers. The data were produced by immunoSEQ multiplex PCR, yet TCRdb's version contains in-frame clones alone and is incomplete. In the table there are some 170,000 clones, roughly 85% of which are singletons. Between the trimmed V and J ends, which lost 2 bases and 1 base, there was a span of 10 bases. The CDR3 totals 15 residues. Germline V lookup: CDR1 SGHDT, CDR2 YYEEEE. The data were obtained in a study of cytomegalovirus exposure and HLA in healthy donors. The clonotype comes from a young woman in good health and CMV-seronegative. The sample taken for sequencing was PBMCs. The rearrangement joins TRBV5-6 to TRBJ1-5; D unclear. For the CDR3, the DNA is TGTGCCAGCAGCTTCAGTCCTGTAAGCAATCAGCCCCAGCATTTT. Residues: CASSFSPVSNQPQHF.